This T cell receptor (beta chain) was recorded in a study of blood T cell repertoires in COVID-19. Looking at the study overall: Acute and convalescent COVID-19 specimens originated in the United States, Italy and Spain.

In the source study's methods: For nucleated cells, counts were estimated from reference gene primer amplification. Data came from immunoSEQ multiplex PCR; TCRdb stores just in-frame clones and leaves some out. V, J and clone size are taken as reported in that table, and D and trimming were inferred from the DNA itself. The sample holds 430,000 or so clones, 70% to 90% seen once. The sequencing sample was made of PBMCs or T cells enriched from blood (not recorded which). The TCR comes from a woman aged 18-29 years who had been exposed to COVID-19.

CDR3 sequence (DNA): TGTGCCAGCAGTTCAACAGGGATTTCACCCCTCCACTTT. It encodes CASSSTGISPLHF. J is TRBJ1-6 and V is TRBV28; D possibly corresponds to TRBD1 (6 bases). Germline CDR1 reads MDHEN; CDR2 reads SYDVKM. V lost 4 bases to trimming and J lost 9 bases, with 10 bases between them. CDR3 size: 13 residues.